These 12 T cell receptor beta chains were sequenced from one sample in a study of blood T cell repertoires in COVID-19. Using immunoSEQ multiplex PCR, the repertoire was profiled, and TCRdb retains in-frame clones only, with some absent. The repertoire holds 30,000 to 40,000 clones, with around 77% as singletons. The source material was peripheral blood. Every receptor here comes from a human donor in a cohort sampled during active COVID-19.

This rearrangement joins TRBV11-2 to TRBJ2-7; 7 bases line up with TRBD1. V gave up 5 bases and J gave up 3 bases; unmatched junction bases: 13. Germline CDR1 SGHAT, CDR2 FQNNGV. This CDR3 spans 16 amino acids. CDR3 residues: CASSDPGTDIGYEQYF. DNA of the CDR3: TGTGCCAGCAGCGACCCCGGGACAGATATAGGCTACGAGCAGTACTTC.

The chain employs TRBV6-6 and TRBJ1-2; D perhaps matches TRBD1 (5 bases). The V gene's germline CDR1 is MNHNY and CDR2 SVGAGI (reference sequence). This CDR3 spans 13 amino acids. Between the trimmed V and J ends, which lost 8 bases and 2 bases, there was a span of 12 bases. The DNA for the CDR3 is TGTGCCAGCTGGACACTCCGGAACTATGGCTACACCTTC. This gives the protein CASWTLRNYGYTF.

The J gene is TRBJ2-7, the V gene TRBV2; 15 bases are a match to TRBD2. Germline V CDR1 and CDR2: SNHLY, FYNNEI. The V and J ends lost 6 bases and 4 bases, in that order; junction bases with no gene match: 1. CDR3 size: 14 residues. CDR3 protein: CASRGLAGGYEQYF. As DNA, the CDR3 is TGTGCCAGCAGGGGACTAGCGGGGGGTTACGAGCAGTACTTC.

This clone was recorded a few times. V gene TRBV7-9 combines with J gene TRBJ2-7; TRBD1 matches at 7 bases. CDR3 size: 15 residues. Germline lookup yields CDR1 SEHNR and CDR2 FQNEAQ (reference sequence). After removal of 5 bases from V and 2 bases from J, the junction contained 9 bases not matched to a gene. The CDR3 DNA reads TGTGCCAGCAGCCCTCGGACAGGTTTTACCTACGAGCAGTACTTC. As protein: CASSPRTGFTYEQYF.

The chain carries TRBV3-1 (or the pseudogene TRBV3-2) and TRBJ2-2, with a possible D match to TRBD1 (5 bases). Germline assignment: CDR1 LGHDT and CDR2 YNNKEL (reference sequence). The CDR3 extends over 14 amino acids. Trimming cost V 2 bases and J 1 base, with 5 bases left between them. The CDR3 region is CASSQRGNTGELFF. Written as DNA, the CDR3 is TGTGCCAGCAGCCAAAGGGGGAACACCGGGGAGCTGTTTTTT.

The CDR3 region is CASRPPDRDHNSPLHF. For the CDR3, the DNA is TGCGCCAGCAGGCCCCCTGACAGGGACCATAATTCACCCCTCCACTTT. The chain uses TRBV5-1 and TRBJ1-6, with TRBD1 matching over 7 bases. CDR3 length: 16 residues. From germline, CDR1 is SGHRS and CDR2 YFSETQ. V dropped 5 bases and J dropped 5; count of bases not matched to a gene: 10.

This clone was seen once. The chain carries TRBV18 and TRBJ1-5, with D unclear. CDR3 length: 14 residues. The germline V and J ends were trimmed by 6 bases and 4 bases, with 13 bases remaining between them. CDR1 is KGHSH and CDR2 is LQKENI in the germline V gene. CDR3 protein: CASSPARLNQPQHF. The CDR3 nucleotides read TGTGCCAGCTCCCCCGCCAGACTTAATCAGCCCCAGCATTTT.

The genes are TRBV6-5 and TRBJ1-1, with D perhaps TRBD1 (5 bases). The CDR3 extends over 14 amino acids. Germline CDR1 reads MNHEY; CDR2 reads SVGAGI. V was trimmed by 6 bases and J by 2 bases, leaving 13 bases between them. The CDR3 here is CASRQLDSNTEAFF. The CDR3 bases are TGTGCCAGCAGACAATTAGACAGCAACACTGAAGCTTTCTTT.

The chain uses TRBV5-6 and TRBJ2-7, with 11 bases lining up with TRBD2. Germline-derived CDR1 and CDR2 are SGHDT and YYEEEE. With 4 bases clipped from V and 3 bases from J, the junction kept 12 bases outside the gene matches. The CDR3 length is 17 residues. The CDR3 nucleotides are TGTGCCAGCAGCCCTGGACTAGCGGGCCCGGAGAGCTACGAGCAGTACTTC. Translation: CASSPGLAGPESYEQYF. The full variable domain, rest sourced from reference TRBV5-6 and TRBJ2-7, is DAGVTQSPTHLIKTRGQQVTLRCSPKSGHDTVSWYQQALGQGPQFIFQYYEEEERQRGNFPDRFSGHQFPNYSSELNVNALLLGDSALYLCASSPGLAGPESYEQYFGPGTRLTVT.

This sequence joins TRBV5-1 and TRBJ2-3, with TRBD2 matching over 8 bases. The CDR3 length is 15 residues. Germline-derived CDR1 and CDR2 are SGHRS and YFSETQ. V lost 5 bases to trimming and J lost 0 bases; unmatched junction nucleotides: 5. The DNA for the CDR3 is TGCGCCAGCAGTTTAGCGGGGACTAGCACAGATACGCAGTATTTT. Protein product: CASSLAGTSTDTQYF.

The gene calls are TRBV4-3 and TRBJ1-6; D is ambiguous. Trimming shortened V by 0 bases and J by 8 bases, and 11 bases separated the two germline ends. The CDR3 has 15 residues. The V gene's germline CDR1 is LGHNA and CDR2 YSLEER. CDR3 in amino acids: CASSQEAGIDSPLHF. CDR3 bases: TGCGCCAGCAGCCAAGAGGCGGGGATTGATTCACCCCTCCACTTT.

The genes are TRBV20-1 and TRBJ2-1, with 14 bases aligning to TRBD2. J was trimmed by 0 bases and V by 3 bases; bases with no gene match: 13. Germline V CDR1 and CDR2: DFQATT, SNEGSKA (reference sequence). The CDR3 runs to 20 residues. Here the CDR3 DNA reads TGCAGTGCTAGTTCACTTCCGGGACTAGCGGGGGTAAGCTCCTACAATGAGCAGTTCTTC. Amino acids: CSASSLPGLAGVSSYNEQFF.